The T cell receptor beta chain described here comes from a study of shared clonotypes between healthy human individuals. Germline V gene sequence: CDR1 SGHVS, CDR2 FQNEAQ. V lost 4 bases and J lost 7; bases outside the gene matches: 5. The CDR3 is 14 amino acids. Among the unsorted PBMC samples, replicate PCRs used around 270 ng DNA, 25,000 to 35,000 T cell genomes. Unsorted PBMC DNA went through sequencing on ten immunoSEQ deep assay plates. Source study methods: ImmunoSEQ junction-only sequences lacked quality scores, so their filtering differed. TCRdb's copy holds only in-frame clones and misses some; the assay was immunoSEQ multiplex PCR. V, J and clone size are taken as reported in that table, and D and trimming were inferred from the DNA itself. The table includes 450,000 to 550,000 clones, more than 65% detected once. Study donors comprised healthy, HIV-negative adults devoid of recent acute infection or vaccination.

The V call is TRBV7-8, the J call TRBJ2-2, with 8 nucleotides matching TRBD1. The specimen was PBMCs. This sequence originates from a woman aged 40 to 49 in good health. Some clones in this sample may be carry-over from other donors' samples. The CDR3 is CASSWTGSRGELFF. The CDR3 nucleotides are TGTGCCAGCAGCTGGACAGGGTCCCGCGGGGAGCTGTTTTTT.